This T cell receptor (beta chain) was obtained from a study of T cells in tuberculosis. Study-level background: This South African cohort compared adolescents with or without latent tuberculosis against adults with active tuberculosis. Study outcomes and limitations: Active tuberculosis patients had shorter CDR3-alpha; the beta difference was nonsignificant. Samples were chosen by availability of cryopreserved specimens. Active tuberculosis TCR-alpha repertoires lay closer to GMM-specific TCRs than IGRA-negative controls, suggesting clonal expansion.

As regards this clone: Its antigen is as yet unknown.

Here immunoSEQ multiplex PCR was the method, and the copy in TCRdb shows in-frame clones only, minus some. The sample includes about 33,000 clones, 87% of them seen just once. Stated time point: new active TB diagnosis, blood taken before or within 7 days of starting treatment. This receptor was identified in an adult with tuberculosis. This specimen consisted of PBMCs, obtained at tuberculosis diagnosis.

In nucleotides, the CDR3 is TGTGCCGGATGGGGTGGAGGTGGCTACACCTTC. It encodes CAGWGGGGYTF. The chain carries TRBV30 and TRBJ1-2; the D is unclear. CDR3 length: 11 amino acids. V dropped 8 bases and J dropped 7 bases, with 14 bases sitting between them. CDR1 and CDR2 from the germline V gene are GTSNPN and SVGIG (reference sequence).